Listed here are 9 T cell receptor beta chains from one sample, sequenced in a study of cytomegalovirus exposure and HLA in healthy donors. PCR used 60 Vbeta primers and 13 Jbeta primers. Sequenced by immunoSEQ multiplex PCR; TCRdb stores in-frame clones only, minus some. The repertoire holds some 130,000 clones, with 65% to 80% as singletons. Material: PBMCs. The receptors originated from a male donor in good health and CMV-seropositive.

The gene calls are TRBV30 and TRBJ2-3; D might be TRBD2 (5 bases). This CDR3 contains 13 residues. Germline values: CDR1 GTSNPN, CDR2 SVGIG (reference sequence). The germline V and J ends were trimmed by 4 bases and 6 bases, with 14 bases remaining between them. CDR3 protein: CAWNAGLTDTQYF. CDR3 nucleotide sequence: TGTGCCTGGAATGCGGGCCTCACCGATACGCAGTATTTT.

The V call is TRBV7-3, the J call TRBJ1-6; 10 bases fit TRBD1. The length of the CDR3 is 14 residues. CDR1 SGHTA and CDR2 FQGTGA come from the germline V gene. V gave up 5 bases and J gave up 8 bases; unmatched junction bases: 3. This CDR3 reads CASSLGQGDSPLHF. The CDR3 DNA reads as TGTGCCAGCAGCCTAGGACAGGGGGATTCACCCCTCCACTTT.

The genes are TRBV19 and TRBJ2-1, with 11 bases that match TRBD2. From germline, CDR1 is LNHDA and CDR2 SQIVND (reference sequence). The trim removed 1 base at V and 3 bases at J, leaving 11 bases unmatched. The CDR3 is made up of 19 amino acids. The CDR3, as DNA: TGTGCCAGTAGTATAGTCAGGGGGCTAGCGGGAGGCTACTACAATGAGCAGTTCTTC. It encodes CASSIVRGLAGGYYNEQFF.

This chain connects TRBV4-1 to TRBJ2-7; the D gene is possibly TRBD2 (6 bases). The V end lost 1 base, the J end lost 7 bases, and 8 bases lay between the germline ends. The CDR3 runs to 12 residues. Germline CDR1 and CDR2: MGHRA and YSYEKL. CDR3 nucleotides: TGCGCCAGCAGCCAAGTTCGGGGGGAGCAGTACTTC. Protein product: CASSQVRGEQYF.

For the CDR3, the DNA is TGTGCCAGCAGCCCGGGGTGGGACACCGGGGAGCTGTTTTTT. Encoded protein: CASSPGWDTGELFF. The chain has TRBV7-9 and TRBJ2-2; tentatively, D is TRBD2 (5 bases). V was pared by 5 bases and J by 3 bases, with 10 bases between. CDR1 is SEHNR, CDR2 FQNEAQ, per germline (reference sequence). CDR3 size: 14 residues.

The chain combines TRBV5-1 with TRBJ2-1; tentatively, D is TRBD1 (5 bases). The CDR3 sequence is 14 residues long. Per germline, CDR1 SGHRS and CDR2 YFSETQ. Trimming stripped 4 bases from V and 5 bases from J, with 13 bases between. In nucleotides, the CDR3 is TGCGCCAGCAGCCTCGGTGACAGTAACAATGAGCAGTTCTTC. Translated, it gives CASSLGDSNNEQFF.

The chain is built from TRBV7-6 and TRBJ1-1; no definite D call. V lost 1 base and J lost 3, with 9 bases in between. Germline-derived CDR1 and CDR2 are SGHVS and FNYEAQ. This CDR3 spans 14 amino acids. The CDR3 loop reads CASSLEGGYTEAFF. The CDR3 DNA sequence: TGTGCCAGCAGCTTAGAGGGCGGGTACACTGAAGCTTTCTTT. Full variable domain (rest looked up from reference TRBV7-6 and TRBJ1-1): GAGVSQSPRYKVTKRGQDVALRCDPISGHVSLYWYRQALGQGPEFLTYFNYEAQQDKSGLPNDRFSAERPEGSISTLTIQRTEQRDSAMYRCASSLEGGYTEAFFGQGTRLTVV.

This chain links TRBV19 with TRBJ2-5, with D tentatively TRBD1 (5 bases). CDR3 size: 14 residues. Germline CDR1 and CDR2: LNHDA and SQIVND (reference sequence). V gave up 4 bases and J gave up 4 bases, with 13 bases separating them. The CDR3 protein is CASSNQGSPETQYF. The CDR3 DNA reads TGTGCCAGTAGTAACCAGGGATCCCCAGAGACCCAGTACTTC.

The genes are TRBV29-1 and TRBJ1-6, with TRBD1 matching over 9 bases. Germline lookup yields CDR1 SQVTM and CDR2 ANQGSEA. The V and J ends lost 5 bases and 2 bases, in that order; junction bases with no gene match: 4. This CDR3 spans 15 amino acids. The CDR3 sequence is CSVRTGDPYNSPLHF. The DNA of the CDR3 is TGCAGCGTTCGGACAGGGGACCCCTATAATTCACCCCTCCACTTT.